This TCR beta chain originates from a study of blood T cells in healthy people across ages. The use of a sample-barcoded 5' primer and a J-beta primer mix characterized a second PCR of about 7 to 12 cycles. TCRdb processed the 5' RACE reads anew with MiXCR; each CDR3 protein has one entry. The sample holds about 650,000 distinct CDR3 sequences, roughly 32% seen once. This clonotype showed up many times. This CDR3 region has 16 residues. The V gene end was trimmed by 6 bases and the J gene end by 1 base; junction bases not matched to a gene: 8. The germline gives CDR1 MNHEY, CDR2 SMNVEV (reference sequence).

This clonotype was sampled from an elderly woman in good health. The chain joins TRBV27 to TRBJ2-5, with TRBD2 identical over 10 bases. The source material was blood. CDR3 bases: TGTGCCAGCAGAGGGCTAGCGGGGGACCTCCAAGAGACCCAGTACTTC. It codes for CASRGLAGDLQETQYF.